One and the same sample provided the 12 T cell receptor beta chains below, sequenced in a study of a mutant IDH1 vaccine in newly diagnosed glioma (dated by TCRdb to the early 2020s). The time point label, as the study defines it: baseline, week 1 (first vaccination visit). Read against the paper, the sample's treatment or condition label means: pre-vaccination baseline after standard-of-care therapy. Libraries were constructed by the immunoSEQ multiplex PCR assay. The table comes from immuneACCESS by way of TCRdb, which keeps in-frame sequences with V and J called. Part of the clones is missing from these tables; in studies checked, under half for an unresolved V gene and the rest for unknown reasons. Within this sample are about 35,000 clones, with about three quarters of them counted one time only. The ten biggest clones cover roughly 9% of the sample. Sequenced material: peripheral blood mononuclear cells (PBMCs), taken from a glioma patient treated with radiotherapy, temozolomide or both. The receptors originated from a man aged 50 to 59 with glioma. Some clones in this sample may be carry-over from other donors' samples.

The chain couples TRBV5-1 to TRBJ2-6, with D hard to call. Germline assignment: CDR1 SGHRS and CDR2 YFSETQ. The CDR3 loop spans 17 amino acids. Deletions cut 0 bases from V and 0 bases from J, with 10 bases between. The CDR3 loop reads CASSLGGASSGANVLTF. The DNA of the CDR3 is TGCGCCAGCAGCTTGGGCGGCGCCAGCTCTGGGGCCAACGTCCTGACTTTC. Full variable domain (rest looked up from reference TRBV5-1 and TRBJ2-6): KAGVTQTPRYLIKTRGQQVTLSCSPISGHRSVSWYQQTPGQGLQFLFEYFSETQRNKGNFPGRFSGRQFSNSRSEMNVSTLELGDSALYLCASSLGGASSGANVLTFGAGSRLTVL.

The rearrangement links TRBV7-2 to TRBJ2-5; D remains unclear. The germline CDR1 and CDR2 sequences are SGHTA and FQGNSA. This CDR3 has 13 amino acids. V was trimmed by 6 bases and J by 5 bases, leaving 13 bases between them. The DNA for the CDR3 is TGTGCCAGCAGTCTAGGTGGGATGGAGACCCAGTACTTC. Its protein is CASSLGGMETQYF.

The rearrangement links TRBV7-2 to TRBJ1-2; no reliable D call. The V end was cut by 1 base, the J end by 5 bases, with 14 bases between. The germline CDR1 and CDR2 sequences are SGHTA and FQGNSA. This CDR3 comprises 15 residues. This chain's CDR3 is CASSLGVWSTYGYTF. DNA for the CDR3: TGTGCCAGCAGCTTAGGTGTCTGGAGCACTTATGGCTACACCTTC. Full variable domain (rest looked up from reference TRBV7-2 and TRBJ1-2): GAGVSQSPSNKVTEKGKDVELRCDPISGHTALYWYRQSLGQGLEFLIYFQGNSAPDKSGLPSDRFSAERTGGSVSTLTIQRTQQEDSAVYLCASSLGVWSTYGYTFGSGTRLTVV.

The rearrangement uses TRBV14 and TRBJ1-1, with D hard to call. The CDR3 has 13 residues. Germline V lookup: CDR1 SGHDN, CDR2 FVKESK. V gave up 1 base and J gave up 1 base, with 4 bases separating them. CDR3 in amino acids: CASSQVGNTEAFF. The CDR3 DNA is TGTGCCAGCAGCCAAGTTGGGAACACTGAAGCTTTCTTT.

The chain carries TRBV2 and TRBJ2-7; possibly TRBD1 for D (5 bases). V lost 10 bases, J lost 3 bases, and 10 bases lay in between. The CDR3 loop spans 11 amino acids. Germline-derived CDR1 and CDR2 are SNHLY and FYNNEI. Written as DNA, the CDR3 is TGTGCCACCCAGGGCATCTACGAGCAGTACTTC. Translation gives CATQGIYEQYF.

This clone turned up a few times. The rearrangement links TRBV19 to TRBJ2-1; 7 positions match TRBD2. Germline V lookup: CDR1 LNHDA, CDR2 SQIVND (reference sequence). The junction had 10 bases not matched to a gene; V was cut back by 2 bases and J by 9 bases. CDR3 length: 15 amino acids. In nucleotides, the CDR3 is TGTGCCAGTAGTATAAAAGGACTAGGCGGGGGTGAGCAGTTCTTC. It codes for CASSIKGLGGGEQFF.

V gene TRBV12-5 combines with J gene TRBJ1-3, with TRBD1 matching over 7 bases. This CDR3 is 15 amino acids long. Germline values: CDR1 LGHNT, CDR2 FRNRAP. V dropped 5 bases and J dropped 0; count of bases not matched to a gene: 4. CDR3 sequence (DNA): TGTGCTAGTGGTCAGACAGGGAGCTCTGGAAACACCATATATTTT. It codes for CASGQTGSSGNTIYF.

This chain connects TRBV29-1 to TRBJ2-1, with no clear D. The CDR3 is 10 residues long. The germline V and J ends were trimmed by 5 bases and 5 bases, with 4 bases remaining between them. Germline V CDR1 and CDR2: SQVTM, ANQGSEA. The CDR3 DNA sequence: TGCAGCGTTTCCAACAATGAGCAGTTCTTC. Translation: CSVSNNEQFF.

This clone has only a few counts. The V call is TRBV5-1, the J call TRBJ2-7, with 10 bases lining up with TRBD2. After removal of 0 bases from V and 4 bases from J, the junction contained 4 bases not matched to a gene. The germline CDR1 and CDR2 sequences are SGHRS and YFSETQ. This CDR3 contains 15 residues. As DNA, the CDR3 is TGCGCCAGCAGCTTGGGGGCTAGCGGGGGTTACGAGCAGTACTTC. It encodes CASSLGASGGYEQYF.

The chain couples TRBV29-1 to TRBJ2-7; 8 bases are a match to TRBD1. With V trimmed by 4 bases and J by 2 bases, 4 bases remained unmatched. This CDR3 has 13 residues. Germline values: CDR1 SQVTM, CDR2 ANQGSEA. The CDR3 bases are TGCAGCGTTGTAGACAGGGGAACCTACGAGCAGTACTTC. Amino acids: CSVVDRGTYEQYF.

This clone appeared a single time. The chain recombines TRBV9 with TRBJ1-6; D unresolved. CDR3 length: 12 residues. V lost 3 bases and J 7 bases, leaving 5 bases between the germline ends. Per germline, CDR1 SGDLS and CDR2 YYNGEE. The CDR3 DNA reads as TGTGCCAGCAGCGCACTCAATTCACCCCTCCACTTT. Protein: CASSALNSPLHF. Using reference TRBV9 and TRBJ1-6 for the parts outside the CDR3, the full variable domain is DSGVTQTPKHLITATGQRVTLRCSPRSGDLSVYWYQQSLDQGLQFLIQYYNGEERAKGNILERFSAQQFPDLHSELNLSSLELGDSALYFCASSALNSPLHFGNGTRLTVT.

This sequence joins TRBV4-3 and TRBJ2-7; D not resolved. Trimming took 1 base from V and 3 from J, leaving 13 bases between them. The germline CDR1 and CDR2 sequences are LGHNA and YSLEER. The CDR3 has 15 residues. CDR3 sequence (DNA): TGCGCCAGCAGCCAAGGCCCTGCACTAAACTACGAGCAGTACTTC. Protein product: CASSQGPALNYEQYF.